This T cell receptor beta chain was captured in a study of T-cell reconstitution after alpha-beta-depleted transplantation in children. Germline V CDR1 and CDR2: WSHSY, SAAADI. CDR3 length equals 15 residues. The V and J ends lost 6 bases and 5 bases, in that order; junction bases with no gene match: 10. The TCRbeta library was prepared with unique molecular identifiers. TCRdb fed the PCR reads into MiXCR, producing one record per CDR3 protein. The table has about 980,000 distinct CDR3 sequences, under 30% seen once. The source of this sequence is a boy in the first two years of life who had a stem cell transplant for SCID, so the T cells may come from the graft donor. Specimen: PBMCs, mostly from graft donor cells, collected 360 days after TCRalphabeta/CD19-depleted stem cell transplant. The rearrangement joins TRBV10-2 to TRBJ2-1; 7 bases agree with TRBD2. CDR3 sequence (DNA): TGCGCCAGCAGCAAAAGGTCTAGCGGAGACAATGAGCAGTTCTTC. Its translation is CASSKRSSGDNEQFF.